This entry concerns a single T cell receptor (beta chain). Its antigen is still unknown. This entry belongs to a study of beta chain features in type 1 diabetes. Per donor, one heparinised blood draw averaged roughly 110 mL. Via the markers CD45RO/CCR7/CD25/CD127/CD95/CD27, stem cell-like memory, regulatory, central memory and naive CD4+ cells were sorted. Germline V CDR1 and CDR2: LNHDA, SQIVND (reference sequence). V lost 5 bases, J lost 5 bases, and 13 bases lay in between. This CDR3 contains 14 residues. The isolated RNA, all of it, was reverse transcribed, so expressed TCRB transcripts were what got sequenced. Here immunoSEQ multiplex PCR was the method, and the copy in TCRdb shows in-frame clones only, minus some. The sample lists some 400,000 clones, about 16% occurring once. Points from the study as a whole: PCR might favor shorter templates, equally in patients and controls. Naive, central memory and regulatory TCRB repertoires appeared more similar among patients than healthy donors.

The sequence was collected from a woman between 18 and 30 years old in good health. V and J are TRBV19 and TRBJ2-1; D is unresolved. Sequenced input: naive CD4+ T cells from blood. DNA of the CDR3: TGTGCCAGTAGTTTGAGAAGAGTAGACAATGAGCAGTTCTTC. Amino acid sequence: CASSLRRVDNEQFF.